One and the same sample provided the 9 T cell receptor beta chains below, sequenced in a study of glioma-infiltrating T cells. The iRepertoire nested amplicon-rescue multiplex PCR amplified TCR alpha and beta CDR3s from RNA. TCRdb called the multiplex PCR reads again in MiXCR, with one record for every CDR3 protein. Altogether around 190,000 distinct CDR3 sequences are present, about 46% being singletons, with the ten largest covering 5.2%. The sample consisted of glioma tissue, nonneoplastic brain tissue, or PBMCs (not recorded which). Receptors originate from a human donor with low-grade glioma or glioblastoma, undergoing nonglioma brain surgery, or in good health (not recorded which).

This clonotype was observed at least ten times. The J gene is TRBJ1-1, the V gene TRBV15; D gene unclear. The CDR3 has 15 amino acids. V dropped 0 bases and J dropped 5 bases, with 13 bases sitting between them. Germline loops: CDR1 LNHNV, CDR2 YYDKDF (reference sequence). CDR3 region: CATSRDSGVGTEAFF. The DNA for the CDR3 is TGTGCCACCAGCAGAGATAGCGGGGTAGGGACTGAAGCTTTCTTT. Using reference TRBV15 and TRBJ1-1 for the parts outside the CDR3, the full variable domain is DAMVIQNPRYQVTQFGKPVTLSCSQTLNHNVMYWYQQKSSQAPKLLFHYYDKDFNNEADTPDNFQSRRPNTSFCFLDIRSPGLGDTAMYLCATSRDSGVGTEAFFGQGTRLTVV.

The chain has TRBV12-3 or TRBV12-4 and TRBJ1-2; D unresolved. The CDR3 sequence is 12 residues long. The ends were cut back, 7 bases at V and 4 bases at J, with 10 bases in the middle. CDR3 in amino acids: CASIPTPYGYTF. Here the CDR3 DNA reads TGTGCCAGCATCCCTACCCCCTATGGCTACACCTTC.

This clonotype was picked up many times. The chain recombines TRBV6-1 with TRBJ1-5; a weak D match, TRBD1 (5 bases). The V gene lost 3 bases and the J gene lost 8 bases, with 17 bases spanning the gap. Germline V gene sequence: CDR1 MNHNS, CDR2 SASEGT. CDR3 length: 15 amino acids. In nucleotides, the CDR3 is TGTGCCAGCAGTGACCCAGGGTTATTCGATGAGCCCCAGCATTTT. Its translation: CASSDPGLFDEPQHF.

About this clonotype: A clone one base away is much larger, so this may be a read error. V usage is TRBV25-1 and J usage is TRBJ2-5; 10 bases are a match to TRBD1. V gave up 10 bases and J gave up 6 bases; unmatched junction bases: 17. The CDR3 extends over 16 amino acids. Germline loops: CDR1 MGHDK, CDR2 SYGVNS. CDR3 sequence reads: CAISGYDRGHKKTQYF. Written as DNA, the CDR3 is TGTGCCATCTCGGGATATGACAGGGGGCATAAAAAGACCCAGTACTTC. The entire variable domain, with the rest obtained from reference TRBV25-1 and TRBJ2-5, is as follows: EADIYQTPRYLVIGTGKKITLECSQTMGHDKMYWYQQDPGMELHLIHYSYGVNSTEKGDLSSESTVSRIRTEHFPLTLESARPSHTSQYLCAISGYDRGHKKTQYFGPGTRLLVL.

This clonotype was counted many times. This chain connects TRBV20-1 to TRBJ2-1; perhaps TRBD2 as D (6 bases). Trimming stripped 0 bases from V and 4 bases from J, with 13 bases between. CDR1 and CDR2 (germline): DFQATT, SNEGSKA (reference sequence). The CDR3 covers 15 residues. CDR3 sequence: CSARERGKSYNEQFF. CDR3 nucleotides: TGCAGTGCTAGAGAACGCGGGAAGTCATACAATGAGCAGTTCTTC.

This clonotype was seen ten or more times. CDR3 protein: CASSYTLRDPLGEQFF. For the CDR3, the DNA is TGTGCCAGCAGTTACACTCTTCGGGACCCCCTTGGGGAGCAGTTCTTC. This chain links TRBV6-2 or TRBV6-3 with TRBJ2-1; either TRBD1 or TRBD2 may fit D (5 bases each). Trimming shortened V by 2 bases and J by 10 bases, and 21 bases separated the two germline ends. This CDR3 region has 16 residues. The germline gives CDR1 MNHEY, CDR2 SVGEGT.

This clonotype came up many times. The rearrangement uses TRBV20-1 and TRBJ2-1; 10 positions agree with TRBD2. Per germline, CDR1 DFQATT and CDR2 SNEGSKA (reference sequence). This CDR3 spans 14 amino acids. Trimming cost V 3 bases and J 8 bases; bases outside gene matches: 7. The CDR3 spells CSASTTSGFDEQFF. In DNA, the CDR3 is TGCAGTGCTAGTACGACTAGCGGGTTCGATGAGCAGTTCTTC.

This clonotype was seen repeatedly, ten times or more. The chain recombines TRBV20-1 with TRBJ2-5; D is uncertain. Trimming cost V 0 bases and J 4 bases, with 9 bases left between them. Germline V gene data show CDR1 as DFQATT and CDR2 as SNEGSKA (reference sequence). This CDR3 spans 13 amino acids. The CDR3 sequence is CSARDPLRETQYF. The DNA of the CDR3 is TGCAGTGCTAGAGATCCCCTTCGAGAGACCCAGTACTTC.

This chain joins TRBV11-3 and TRBJ2-3; D may be TRBD2 (7 bases). V dropped 2 bases and J dropped 5 bases, with 14 bases sitting between them. The CDR3 runs 15 residues. The V gene's germline CDR1 is SGHNT and CDR2 YENEEA. CDR3 bases: TGTGCCAGCAGCTTAAGACCGGGGGGCAAAGATACGCAGTATTTT. It encodes CASSLRPGGKDTQYF. The full variable domain, its missing parts supplied by reference TRBV11-3 and TRBJ2-3, is EAGVVQSPRYKIIEKKQPVAFWCNPISGHNTLYWYLQNLGQGPELLIRYENEEAVDDSQLPKDRFSAERLKGVDSTLKIQPAELGDSAVYLCASSLRPGGKDTQYFGPGTRLTVL.